This TCR beta chain derives from a study of shared clonotypes between healthy human individuals. Per germline, CDR1 MNHEY and CDR2 SVGAGI. V was cut by 4 bases and J by 4 bases, with 10 bases left in between. The CDR3 has 13 amino acids. Study findings and constraints: Only blood underwent sampling, and tissue repertoires likely differ.

Several immunoSEQ 96-well plates shared each subset's DNA, each plate a replicate. Assay: immunoSEQ multiplex PCR; the TCRdb copy retains only in-frame clones and omits some. The sample lists a few million clones, more than 85% occurring once. This clone was found a few times. The antigen remains undetermined. Donors were healthy HIV-negative adults without recent acute infections or vaccinations. This chain connects TRBV6-5 to TRBJ1-2, with D perhaps matching TRBD1 (6 bases). Material: naive CD4+ T cells from PBMCs. Regarding subset: CD45RA+ positively selected. This TCR was recovered from a man between 18 and 29 years old in good health. Some clones in this sample may be carry-over from other donors' samples. CDR3 DNA: TGTGCCAGCAGTTCACAGACAGGCTATGGCTACACCTTC. Translated, it gives CASSSQTGYGYTF.